This entry lists 30 T cell receptor beta chains sequenced from one sample in a study of blood T cell repertoires in COVID-19 (dated by TCRdb to 2019 to 2021). The protocol used for the library was the immunoSEQ multiplex PCR assay. TCRdb mirrors the immuneACCESS table, restricted to in-frame sequences. Some clones are absent from its copies; in checked studies, under half trace to an unresolved V gene, and the reason for the others is unknown. In all, the sample holds some 250,000 clones, and approximately 82% of those were seen once. 8.6% of the sample is held by the ten biggest clonotypes. The specimen was peripheral blood. These receptors were taken from a man aged 40-55 years with active or convalescent COVID-19.

The rearrangement joins TRBV18 to TRBJ2-1; D might be TRBD2 (5 bases). V lost 0 bases and J 6 bases, leaving 18 bases between the germline ends. The length of the CDR3 is 17 residues. CDR1 and CDR2 from the germline V gene are KGHSH and LQKENI. The CDR3: CASSPPQRGSGINEQFF. The CDR3 DNA is TGTGCCAGCTCACCACCCCAACGGGGTTCCGGGATCAATGAGCAGTTCTTC.

The chain links TRBV3-1 (or the pseudogene TRBV3-2) to TRBJ1-5, with 7 bases aligning to TRBD1. V trimming: 1 base; J trimming: 4 bases; junction bases outside the gene matches: 7. CDR1 is LGHDT, CDR2 YNNKEL, per germline (reference sequence). This CDR3 has 16 amino acids. CDR3 sequence reads: CASSQGWQGDNQPQHF. CDR3 bases: TGTGCCAGCAGCCAAGGGTGGCAGGGGGATAATCAGCCCCAGCATTTT.

The CDR3: CASSLDGRSTDTQYF. DNA for the CDR3: TGTGCCAGCAGCTTAGATGGCAGGAGCACAGATACGCAGTATTTT. This chain uses TRBV11-1 with TRBJ2-3; unclear D gene. This CDR3 spans 15 amino acids. V lost 1 base to trimming and J lost 0 bases, with 8 bases between them. Germline CDR1 is SGHAT and CDR2 is FQDESV (reference sequence).

The chain uses TRBV6-6 and TRBJ2-7; TRBD1 matches 9 bases. Germline lookup yields CDR1 MNHNY and CDR2 SVGAGI (reference sequence). Trimming at V came to 11 bases and at J to 2 bases, leaving 10 bases not matched to a gene. CDR3 length: 14 amino acids. The chain's CDR3 is CACRSGTGTYEQYF. CDR3 nucleotides: TGTGCCTGCCGGTCCGGGACAGGGACCTACGAGCAGTACTTC.

This rearrangement joins TRBV19 to TRBJ2-2; D may be TRBD2 (6 bases). The germline CDR1 and CDR2 sequences are LNHDA and SQIVND (reference sequence). Trimming left V 5 bases short and J 1 base short, with 11 bases between. This CDR3 is 15 amino acids long. CDR3 loop: CASSLRLENTGELFF. The DNA for the CDR3 is TGTGCCAGTAGTCTACGACTAGAGAACACCGGGGAGCTGTTTTTT.

This chain uses TRBV5-1 with TRBJ1-1, with D tentatively TRBD1 (6 bases). The V gene lost 4 bases and the J gene lost 6 bases, with 13 bases spanning the gap. CDR3 length: 13 residues. The germline gives CDR1 SGHRS, CDR2 YFSETQ. The CDR3 protein is CASSPGQPPEAFF. The CDR3 DNA reads as TGCGCCAGCAGCCCCGGACAGCCCCCTGAAGCTTTCTTT.

In its sample, this clone was seen many times. The sample carries other DNA sequences with the same CDR3. The chain recombines TRBV6-5 with TRBJ1-3; TRBD1 matches at 7 bases. Losses at the gene ends were 7 bases for V and 0 bases for J; bases not matched to a gene: 6. This CDR3 contains 15 residues. The germline CDR1 and CDR2 sequences are MNHEY and SVGAGI. The CDR3 protein is CASTEDRNSGNTIYF. The DNA of the CDR3 is TGTGCCAGCACCGAGGACAGGAACTCTGGAAACACCATATATTTT.

This clone was observed at least ten times. The V call is TRBV5-1, the J call TRBJ1-2; D is possibly TRBD1 (6 bases). This CDR3 contains 14 residues. Germline CDR1 SGHRS, CDR2 YFSETQ. The V and J ends lost 2 bases and 3 bases respectively, with 11 bases between them. For the CDR3, the DNA is TGCGCCAGCAGCTTCCAGGGGATAGACTATGGCTACACCTTC. Protein sequence: CASSFQGIDYGYTF.

This clone occurred once. This chain links TRBV24-1 with TRBJ1-5, with TRBD1 matching 10 bases. V shed 0 bases and J 0 bases; nucleotides not matched to a gene: 10. The CDR3 totals 20 residues. Germline assignment: CDR1 KGHDR and CDR2 SFDVKD. The CDR3 DNA follows: TGTGCCACCAGTGATTTGACCCCCGGGACAGGGGACTATAGCAATCAGCCCCAGCATTTT. Its protein product is CATSDLTPGTGDYSNQPQHF.

V gene TRBV7-6 combines with J gene TRBJ2-3; D not resolved. CDR3 length: 13 residues. Germline V gene lookup returns CDR1 SGHVS and CDR2 FNYEAQ. Trimming cost V 2 bases and J 4 bases, with 7 bases left between them. CDR3 sequence (DNA): TGTGCCAGCAGCTTACACACCCCAGATACGCAGTATTTT. The encoded protein is CASSLHTPDTQYF. The full variable domain, rest sourced from reference TRBV7-6 and TRBJ2-3, is GAGVSQSPRYKVTKRGQDVALRCDPISGHVSLYWYRQALGQGPEFLTYFNYEAQQDKSGLPNDRFSAERPEGSISTLTIQRTEQRDSAMYRCASSLHTPDTQYFGPGTRLTVL.

This chain links TRBV5-1 with TRBJ1-1, with D possibly being TRBD1 (5 bases). The CDR3 length is 15 residues. V dropped 0 bases and J dropped 1 base, with 10 bases sitting between them. Germline V gene sequence: CDR1 SGHRS, CDR2 YFSETQ. CDR3 region: CASSLGRGSNTEAFF. CDR3 sequence (DNA): TGCGCCAGCAGCTTGGGAAGGGGTTCGAACACTGAAGCTTTCTTT. The full variable domain, its missing parts supplied by reference TRBV5-1 and TRBJ1-1, is KAGVTQTPRYLIKTRGQQVTLSCSPISGHRSVSWYQQTPGQGLQFLFEYFSETQRNKGNFPGRFSGRQFSNSRSEMNVSTLELGDSALYLCASSLGRGSNTEAFFGQGTRLTVV.

CDR3 in amino acids: CASSQSEGINTIYF. The CDR3 DNA is TGCGCCAGCAGTCAATCAGAGGGTATAAACACCATATATTTT. The chain links TRBV23-1 to TRBJ1-3; no definite D call. TRBV23-1 is sorted into the ORF group, with uncertain function. V lost 0 bases to trimming and J lost 6 bases, with 9 bases between them. This CDR3 has 14 residues.

This clone was detected once. The CDR3 loop is CASSPGTANEKLFF. As DNA, the CDR3 is TGTGCCAGCAGCCCAGGGACAGCTAATGAAAAACTGTTTTTT. The gene calls are TRBV3-1 (or the pseudogene TRBV3-2) and TRBJ1-4, with 7 bases lining up with TRBD1. This CDR3 spans 14 amino acids. V lost 4 bases to trimming and J lost 3 bases; unmatched junction nucleotides: 2. Germline values: CDR1 LGHDT, CDR2 YNNKEL (reference sequence).

V gene TRBV19 combines with J gene TRBJ2-1, with 7 nucleotides matching TRBD1. CDR3 length equals 17 residues. Germline V gene sequence: CDR1 LNHDA, CDR2 SQIVND (reference sequence). Germline trimming cut 4 bases from V and 8 bases from J; bases unmatched to any gene: 17. The CDR3 loop is CASSTRDSRILLDEQFF. The CDR3 bases are TGTGCCAGTAGTACCCGGGACAGCCGCATCCTTTTAGATGAGCAGTTCTTC.

This clone was seen a single time. This sequence joins TRBV12-3 or TRBV12-4 and TRBJ1-1; D may be TRBD1 (5 bases). V was clipped by 10 bases and J by 4 bases, with 16 bases between them. The CDR3 is 13 residues long. CDR3 DNA sequence: TGTGCCACCCACCTCAGCGGGGGCACTGAAGCTTTCTTT. This codes for CATHLSGGTEAFF.

This clone has only a few counts. This chain joins TRBV6-6 and TRBJ2-6; D may be TRBD2 (7 bases). CDR1 is MNHNY, CDR2 SVGAGI, per germline (reference sequence). CDR3 length: 17 amino acids. Trimming pared 5 bases from V and 2 bases from J, leaving 16 bases between. CDR3 protein: CASSLGGQIAGANVLTF. DNA of the CDR3: TGTGCCAGCAGTCTCGGGGGGCAGATAGCTGGGGCCAACGTCCTGACTTTC.

Only one count was recorded for this clone. This sequence joins TRBV4-2 and TRBJ2-7; D perhaps matches TRBD2 (6 bases). V lost 4 bases and J lost 2, with 9 bases in between. Looked up from germline, CDR1 is LGHNA and CDR2 is YNFKEQ. This CDR3 spans 13 amino acids. CDR3 nucleotides: TGTGCCAGCAGCCGGGACTTTACCTACGAGCAGTACTTC. This encodes CASSRDFTYEQYF.

The rearrangement joins TRBV7-8 to TRBJ1-6; D is perhaps TRBD1 (6 bases). Trimming stripped 1 base from V and 8 bases from J, with 12 bases between. The CDR3 length is 15 residues. Germline V CDR1 and CDR2: SGHVS, FQNEAQ. The CDR3 bases are TGTGCCAGCAGCTTAGTTTTGGACAGTTATTCACCCCTCCACTTT. As protein: CASSLVLDSYSPLHF.

In this sample, this clone turned up a few times. The V call is TRBV29-1, the J call TRBJ2-7; a possible D gene is TRBD2 (6 bases). The CDR3 contains 12 residues. CDR1 and CDR2 (germline): SQVTM, ANQGSEA. The germline V and J ends were trimmed by 6 bases and 0 bases, with 9 bases remaining between them. The CDR3 spells CSVYGSSYEQYF. DNA of the CDR3: TGCAGCGTCTACGGGAGCTCCTACGAGCAGTACTTC.

The V gene is TRBV6-5, the J gene TRBJ1-6, with D perhaps TRBD1 (5 bases). CDR1 and CDR2 from the germline V gene are MNHEY and SVGAGI. This CDR3 is built from 15 residues. Trimming cost V 0 bases and J 5 bases, with 8 bases left between them. In nucleotides, the CDR3 is TGTGCCAGCAGTTACTCCGCAGGGAATAATTCACCCCTCCACTTT. Translating gives CASSYSAGNNSPLHF.

The chain is built from TRBV11-2 and TRBJ1-1, with TRBD1 as a possible D gene (6 bases). The CDR3 consists of 16 residues. V dropped 4 bases and J dropped 0 bases, with 15 bases sitting between them. CDR1 and CDR2 (germline): SGHAT, FQNNGV. CDR3 nucleotides: TGTGCCAGCAGCTCCCGGACAGAAATATTGAACACTGAAGCTTTCTTT. It codes for CASSSRTEILNTEAFF.

This chain links TRBV2 with TRBJ1-2; D gene ambiguous. V was shortened by 6 bases and J by 4 bases, with 12 bases between the two germline ends. The CDR3 is 13 amino acids. The germline V gene has CDR1 SNHLY and CDR2 FYNNEI. The CDR3 nucleotides read TGTGCCAGCAGGACCCTTGACATCTATGGCTACACCTTC. Translated: CASRTLDIYGYTF.

The chain joins TRBV6-1 to TRBJ1-4; D ambiguous. CDR1 is MNHNS and CDR2 is SASEGT in the germline V gene. V was clipped by 4 bases and J by 1 base, with 25 bases between them. The CDR3 spans 20 residues. DNA for the CDR3: TGTGCCAGCAGTGTATCCCGGCCGGGGAGACCGGCAGGAACTAATGAAAAACTGTTTTTT. This gives the protein CASSVSRPGRPAGTNEKLFF.

The rearrangement uses TRBV7-8 and TRBJ1-4; TRBD1 might be the D (6 bases). Looked up from germline, CDR1 is SGHVS and CDR2 is FQNEAQ. Trimming pared 2 bases from V and 4 bases from J, leaving 8 bases between. The CDR3 spans 14 residues. CDR3 sequence reads: CASSLRDNNEKLFF. The CDR3 DNA is TGTGCCAGCAGCTTAAGGGACAATAATGAAAAACTGTTTTTT.

The chain has TRBV30 and TRBJ2-1; D perhaps matches TRBD1 (5 bases). The CDR3 loop spans 15 amino acids. Germline V CDR1 and CDR2: GTSNPN, SVGIG (reference sequence). V gave up 3 bases and J gave up 0 bases, with 12 bases separating them. The CDR3 nucleotides read TGTGCCTGGAGGACAGCCCCGAGCTCCTACAATGAGCAGTTCTTC. Protein: CAWRTAPSSYNEQFF.

The rearrangement links TRBV5-6 to TRBJ1-6; no firm D call. V was cut by 3 bases and J by 7 bases, with 20 bases left in between. This CDR3 has 17 amino acids. CDR1 is SGHDT and CDR2 is YYEEEE in the germline V gene. The CDR3 nucleotides read TGTGCCAGCAGCTCCCGACGGGGTCAATATACAAATTCACCCCTCCACTTT. It is translated as CASSSRRGQYTNSPLHF.

V usage is TRBV2 and J usage is TRBJ2-5; 9 nucleotides line up with TRBD2. Germline V gene data show CDR1 as SNHLY and CDR2 as FYNNEI. The CDR3 is 14 residues long. The junction had 11 bases not matched to a gene; V was cut back by 8 bases and J by 7 bases. The CDR3 DNA reads TGTGCCAGCCGGGGGACTAGCATATTTACGACCCAGTACTTC. It is translated as CASRGTSIFTTQYF.

This sequence joins TRBV27 and TRBJ2-7; 10 bases agree with TRBD2. The CDR3 runs to 15 residues. CDR1 and CDR2 (germline): MNHEY, SMNVEV (reference sequence). V was pared by 1 base and J by 4 bases, with 4 bases of the junction left unmatched. In DNA, the CDR3 is TGTGCCAGCAGTTTATTTCCAGCGGGAGGGTACGAGCAGTACTTC. It codes for CASSLFPAGGYEQYF.

The chain joins TRBV14 to TRBJ1-2, with TRBD1 matching 12 bases. J gave up 8 bases and V 1 base, and 11 bases lay outside the gene matches. The CDR3 is 17 amino acids. Looked up from germline, CDR1 is SGHDN and CDR2 is FVKESK. Written as DNA, the CDR3 is TGTGCCAGCAGCCAAGTCGTCCCGGGACAGGGGGCGGTGGGCTACACCTTC. This translates into CASSQVVPGQGAVGYTF.

The CDR3 spells CASSLWTSGSNHEQYF. The DNA for the CDR3 is TGTGCCAGCTCACTATGGACTAGCGGGTCAAACCACGAGCAGTACTTC. V gene TRBV18 combines with J gene TRBJ2-7; 11 nucleotides align to TRBD2. Germline trimming cut 4 bases from V and 5 bases from J; bases unmatched to any gene: 10. The V gene's germline CDR1 is KGHSH and CDR2 LQKENI. This CDR3 region has 16 residues.